This is a list of T cell receptor beta chains from one sample in a study of Graves' ophthalmopathy and Graves' hyperthyroidism. TCRdb re-called the multiplex PCR reads with MiXCR, one entry per CDR3 protein. The data show 200,000 to 250,000 distinct CDR3 sequences, with about 22% seen just once and roughly 42% held by the top ten. The material sequenced was peripheral blood. These receptors all stem from a woman aged 45-65 years with Graves' ophthalmopathy. The CDR3 runs from the conserved cysteine through the conserved F or W. Clone size is given for some rows only: seen once, a few or many times, or a class if the clone is expanded.

abundance,j_gene,v_gene,CDR3aa
many,TRBJ2-7,TRBV29-1,CSATSSYEQYF
few,TRBJ2-5,TRBV7-7,CASSTLGQGGGETQYF
many,TRBJ2-5,TRBV10-3,CAIRGTGGRETQYF
many,TRBJ1-1,TRBV7-2,CASSPRTDMNTEAFF
many,TRBJ1-2,TRBV12-3/TRBV12-4,CASSRGDGYTF
-,TRBJ1-2,TRBV29-1,CSVDGWNYGYTF
many,TRBJ2-7,TRBV27,CASSYRLAGPYEQYF
many,TRBJ1-5,TRBV6-5,CASNRDGNNQPQHF
few,TRBJ1-3,TRBV30,CAWSVFGSGNTIYF
many,TRBJ2-7,TRBV2,CASTGRGIEQYF
-,TRBJ2-2,TRBV6-4,CASSNRDAPWNTGELFF
many,TRBJ2-1,TRBV7-8,CASSFQGGDEQFF
many,TRBJ2-2,TRBV20-1,CSAGGPGELFF
many,TRBJ1-2,TRBV20-1,CSTKIQGRPYGYTF
many,TRBJ2-2,TRBV27,CASNPQRELHTGELFF
many,TRBJ2-7,TRBV12-3/TRBV12-4,CASSLGEVYEQYF
many,TRBJ2-7,TRBV19,CASSRAAMGGRTYEQYF
many,TRBJ2-5,TRBV6-2/TRBV6-3,CASSFSLIQETQYF
-,TRBJ1-1,TRBV6-5,CASSYRLAGNTEAFF
many,TRBJ2-5,TRBV12-3/TRBV12-4,CASSPSGKETQYF
few,TRBJ1-2,TRBV6-2/TRBV6-3,CASSPSEQAYGYTF
-,TRBJ1-6,TRBV30,CAWRTGPNSPLHF
many,TRBJ2-7,TRBV28,CASTKAGVVPPGKQYF
many,TRBJ1-1,TRBV15,CATRGAQKNTKAFF
many,TRBJ1-1,TRBV7-8,CASSLKGWNTEAFF
-,TRBJ1-5,TRBV12-3/TRBV12-4,CASSQHRGAGNQPQHF
-,TRBJ2-2,TRBV12-3/TRBV12-4,CAGRGNTGELFF
few,TRBJ2-2,TRBV25-1,CASSAPPGQGDTGELFF
once,TRBJ2-2,TRBV7-6,CASRTRRPISSGTTKNTGELFF
many,TRBJ1-1,TRBV19,CASSWGVNTEAFF
many,TRBJ1-5,TRBV20-1,CSARDDTLLSNQPQHF
many,TRBJ1-1,TRBV12-3/TRBV12-4,CASSSRPNMNTEAFF
few,TRBJ2-7,TRBV28,CASSLEQGAGEQYF
-,TRBJ2-5,TRBV6-1,CASNRASAETQYF
many,TRBJ2-7,TRBV20-1,CSARRRGYEQYF
-,TRBJ2-5,TRBV20-1,CSARTPNSRETQYF
few,TRBJ2-4,TRBV20-1,CSARAPDSGAKNIQYF
-,TRBJ1-5,TRBV6-1,CASSDGTGANQPQHF
many,TRBJ2-7,TRBV29-1,CSVDSPTRGEQYF
-,TRBJ2-7,TRBV11-1,CASSFDGFYEQYF
few,TRBJ2-7,TRBV19,CASTDAYEQYF
-,TRBJ1-1,TRBV12-3/TRBV12-4,CASSTYRGNTEAFF
many,TRBJ1-2,TRBV27,CASRGTENYGYTF
few,TRBJ1-1,TRBV28,CASRSFLNTEAFF
many,TRBJ2-7,TRBV5-1,CASSYWTGSYEQYF
many,TRBJ2-7,TRBV29-1,CSVRAAGTYEQYF
many,TRBJ1-1,TRBV12-3/TRBV12-4,CASRRTGPRPEAFF
many,TRBJ2-2,TRBV7-8,CASSSSGVNTGELFF
many,TRBJ1-2,TRBV19,CASSIVPGDYGYTF
many,TRBJ2-2,TRBV30,CAWATNTGELFF
many,TRBJ2-7,TRBV11-2,CASSGNHPGEGYEQYF